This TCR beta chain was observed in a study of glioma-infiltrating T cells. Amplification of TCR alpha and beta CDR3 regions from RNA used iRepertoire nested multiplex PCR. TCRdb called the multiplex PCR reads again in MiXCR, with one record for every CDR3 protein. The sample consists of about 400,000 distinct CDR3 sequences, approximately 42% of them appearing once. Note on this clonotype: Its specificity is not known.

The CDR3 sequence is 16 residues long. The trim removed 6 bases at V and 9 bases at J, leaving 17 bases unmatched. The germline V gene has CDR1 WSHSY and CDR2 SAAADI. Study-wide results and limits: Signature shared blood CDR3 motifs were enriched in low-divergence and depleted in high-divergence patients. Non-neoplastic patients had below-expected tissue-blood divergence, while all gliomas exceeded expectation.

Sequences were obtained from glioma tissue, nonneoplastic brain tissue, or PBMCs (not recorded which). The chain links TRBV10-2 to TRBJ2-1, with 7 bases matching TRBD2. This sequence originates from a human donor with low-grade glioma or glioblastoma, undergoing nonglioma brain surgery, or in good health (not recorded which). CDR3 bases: TGCGCCAGCAGGGCTACAAGCGGGGCCCTCGACAGTGAGCAGTTCTTC. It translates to CASRATSGALDSEQFF.